This entry is about one TCR beta chain. This entry belongs to a study of cytomegalovirus exposure and HLA in healthy donors. Study-level background: The roughly 700 first-cohort repertoires and the 130 or so validation repertoires shared the same platform, a later analysis reported.

CDR1 and CDR2 from the germline V gene are MNHNS and SASEGT. Trimming took 7 bases from V and 10 from J; bases not matched to a gene: 8. This CDR3 comprises 13 residues. The protocol was immunoSEQ multiplex PCR, while the TCRdb copy is restricted to in-frame clones and leaves out a portion. Found here are under 65,000 clones, approximately 89% of them singletons; the top ten hold roughly 8.4%. The chain joins TRBV6-1 to TRBJ1-5, with 9 bases identical to TRBD1. Input material: PBMCs. The sequence was obtained from a woman between 18 and 29 years old in good health and CMV-seropositive. CDR3: CASTQDRGIPQHF. As DNA, the CDR3 is TGTGCCAGCACCCAAGACAGGGGGATCCCCCAGCATTTT.